This TCR beta chain is drawn from a study of molecular identifiers for immune sequencing clone quantification. This clonotype turned up a few times. Its specificity is unknown. Based on a CD8+CD4-CCR7+CD45RA+ profile, naive CD8 T cells were sorted. Study findings and constraints: It was shown that clones above 20 RNA copies held over 98% of effector molecules, but under 1% in naive cells. Reportedly, one cell's Jurkat TCR RNA was detected within 1,100,000 naive CD8 cells.

Each CDR3 protein is one row after TCRdb ran MiXCR on the PCR reads. The table has 460,000 or so distinct CDR3 sequences, around 23% seen once. Material for sequencing was naive CD8+ T cells from blood, with Jurkat cell RNA spiked in. As for subset: FACS-sorted CD8+CD4-CCR7+CD45RA+ naive T cells. This receptor was obtained from a human donor in good health. Some libraries in this study had Jurkat cell RNA spiked in.

CDR3 region: CASSQDEWNRNEQFF. CDR3 sequence (DNA): TGTGCCAGCAGTCAGGACGAGTGGAACAGGAATGAGCAGTTCTTC. This sequence joins TRBV6-5 and TRBJ2-1; perhaps TRBD1 as D (5 bases). Germline CDR1 is MNHEY and CDR2 is SVGAGI. The ends were cut back, 5 bases at V and 7 bases at J, with 18 bases in the middle. The CDR3 spans 15 residues.